The 15 T cell receptor beta chains below come from one sample, sequenced in a study of CD8+ T cells in alopecia areata. Treatment of the sample: oral pan-JAK inhibitor, 5-10 mg twice daily. Isolated RNA was reverse transcribed into cDNA used as the sequencing template. TCRdb's table, derived via immunoSEQ multiplex PCR, lists solely in-frame clones and lacks some. This sample has under 350,000 clones, with more than 45% found just once. The input for sequencing was CD4+ T cells sorted from blood, taken at week 24, from a patient treated with tofacitinib. Receptors originate from a human donor with alopecia areata.

The J gene is TRBJ1-6, the V gene TRBV7-2, with D unresolved. Trimming cost V 1 base and J 0 bases, with 10 bases left between them. The CDR3 totals 17 residues. Germline V gives CDR1 SGHTA, CDR2 FQGNSA. CDR3 sequence reads: CASSLEVVSSYNSPLHF. The DNA for the CDR3 is TGTGCCAGCAGCTTAGAGGTTGTAAGCTCCTATAATTCACCCCTCCACTTT.

This sequence joins TRBV30 and TRBJ2-1; D uncertain. With 4 bases removed from V and 8 bases from J, the gap between germline ends came to 12 bases. There are 12 residues in the CDR3. Germline V gene sequence: CDR1 GTSNPN, CDR2 SVGIG (reference sequence). The DNA for the CDR3 is TGTGCCTGGATTATCAAGCCGTATGAGCAGTTCTTC. Amino acids: CAWIIKPYEQFF.

This clone was counted between two and nine times. The chain carries TRBV7-2 and TRBJ2-1; possibly TRBD2 for D (6 bases). The germline V and J ends were trimmed by 5 bases and 10 bases, with 15 bases remaining between them. The CDR3 is made up of 13 amino acids. Germline V gives CDR1 SGHTA, CDR2 FQGNSA. The CDR3 sequence is CASSQMQGGEQFF. As DNA, the CDR3 is TGTGCCAGCAGCCAGATGCAGGGAGGCGAGCAGTTCTTC.

J is TRBJ2-1 and V is TRBV28; maybe TRBD2 (5 bases). This CDR3 contains 16 residues. Trimming took 7 bases from V and 0 from J, leaving 16 bases between them. Germline CDR1 MDHEN, CDR2 SYDVKM. CDR3 coding DNA: TGTGCCAGCATGGGGAGTGAGGCGGGCTCCTACAATGAGCAGTTCTTC. This sequence encodes CASMGSEAGSYNEQFF.

This clone came up a few times. This sequence joins TRBV6-5 and TRBJ2-4; 7 bases agree with TRBD1. This CDR3 is built from 15 residues. With V trimmed by 5 bases and J by 8 bases, 12 bases remained unmatched. CDR1 and CDR2 from the germline V gene are MNHEY and SVGAGI. The CDR3 DNA is TGTGCCAGCAGTACCCAACAGGGGCTGGGAGACATTCAGTACTTC. It encodes CASSTQQGLGDIQYF.

This rearrangement joins TRBV30 to TRBJ1-1; no reliable D call. Trimming removed 0 bases at V and 4 bases at J, with 18 bases between. The CDR3 is 16 residues long. Germline CDR1 GTSNPN, CDR2 SVGIG (reference sequence). The CDR3 sequence is CAWSVLGPLGTTEAFF. The CDR3 DNA reads as TGTGCCTGGAGTGTATTAGGGCCGCTGGGAACCACTGAAGCTTTCTTT.

J is TRBJ2-2 and V is TRBV7-2; 7 bases map to TRBD1. This CDR3 comprises 14 residues. Germline loops: CDR1 SGHTA, CDR2 FQGNSA. The V segment lost 4 bases and the J segment 4 bases; nucleotides outside the gene matches: 3. The CDR3 nucleotides are TGTGCCAGCAGCTCGTCAGGGGGCACCGGGGAGCTGTTTTTT. As protein: CASSSSGGTGELFF.

In regard to this clone: This sample also contains other DNA sequences that code for the same CDR3. V gene TRBV30 combines with J gene TRBJ2-5; the D is unclear. Germline lookup yields CDR1 GTSNPN and CDR2 SVGIG (reference sequence). This CDR3 has 13 residues. Trimming cost V 0 bases and J 4 bases, with 9 bases left between them. The CDR3 bases are TGTGCCTGGAGTGTACCCGGCGGAGAGACCCAGTACTTC. This sequence encodes CAWSVPGGETQYF.

In its sample, this clone was seen a few times. This sequence joins TRBV2 and TRBJ1-5; D unresolved. The CDR3 contains 11 residues. CDR1 is SNHLY, CDR2 FYNNEI, per germline. Deletions cut 6 bases from V and 5 bases from J, with 5 bases between. The CDR3 is CASSRDQPQHF. The CDR3 DNA follows: TGTGCCAGCAGCCGGGATCAGCCCCAGCATTTT. Complete variable domain (other parts from reference TRBV2 and TRBJ1-5): EPEVTQTPSHQVTQMGQEVILRCVPISNHLYFYWYRQILGQKVEFLVSFYNNEISEKSEIFDDQFSVERPDGSNFTLKIRSTKLEDSAMYFCASSRDQPQHFGDGTRLSIL.

A few counts support this clone. The V gene is TRBV29-1, the J gene TRBJ1-1; the D is unclear. V lost 8 bases to trimming and J lost 1 base, with 17 bases between them. The CDR3 sequence is 14 residues long. CDR1 and CDR2 (germline): SQVTM, ANQGSEA. CDR3 in DNA: TGCAGCTCCACTCCCTTGGCAGAGAACACTGAAGCTTTCTTT. The encoded protein is CSSTPLAENTEAFF.

J is TRBJ2-1 and V is TRBV29-1; D may be TRBD1 or TRBD2 (5 bases each). The CDR3 spans 14 residues. The ends were cut back, 5 bases at V and 6 bases at J, with 17 bases in the middle. Germline loops: CDR1 SQVTM, CDR2 ANQGSEA. The CDR3 nucleotides are TGCAGCGTTACCGGGACCTCAAGAGTCAATGAGCAGTTCTTC. Amino acid sequence: CSVTGTSRVNEQFF.

This clone was counted between two and nine times. The V gene is TRBV13, the J gene TRBJ2-5; the D gene is possibly TRBD1 (5 bases). V dropped 2 bases and J dropped 5 bases, with 9 bases sitting between them. Germline CDR1 PRHDT, CDR2 FYEKMQ (reference sequence). The CDR3 is 13 residues long. DNA for the CDR3: TGTGCCAGCAGCTTACAGGGCGTTGAGACCCAGTACTTC. Amino acid sequence: CASSLQGVETQYF.

V is TRBV5-1 and J is TRBJ2-1; TRBD1 matches at 10 bases. With 0 bases clipped from V and 5 bases from J, the junction kept 2 bases outside the gene matches. The CDR3 has 15 residues. Germline V gene data show CDR1 as SGHRS and CDR2 as YFSETQ. CDR3 residues: CASSLGGTGDNEQFF. DNA for the CDR3: TGCGCCAGCAGCTTGGGCGGGACAGGGGACAATGAGCAGTTCTTC.

The chain uses TRBV2 and TRBJ1-1; D gene unclear. Trimming stripped 5 bases from V and 1 base from J, with 8 bases between. The germline CDR1 and CDR2 sequences are SNHLY and FYNNEI. The CDR3 is 13 amino acids. CDR3 coding DNA: TGTGCCAGCAGTTACACACAGAACACTGAAGCTTTCTTT. This translates into CASSYTQNTEAFF.

The chain combines TRBV19 with TRBJ1-2; 9 bases are a match to TRBD1. The V segment lost 9 bases and the J segment 8 bases; nucleotides outside the gene matches: 16. Germline CDR1 reads LNHDA; CDR2 reads SQIVND (reference sequence). The CDR3 has 15 residues. The CDR3 DNA follows: TGTGCCAGCATCACCCGGGACAGGGATCGGGAAGGCTACACCTTC. Translating it yields CASITRDRDREGYTF.